This T cell receptor beta chain was sequenced for a study of neoadjuvant anti-PD-1 for oral cavity cancer. Overall study results and limits: Each response group had just a few patients in TCR analyses.

PBMC libraries mostly used around 460 ng of input genomic DNA, with six replicates per sample. The repertoire was sequenced with immunoSEQ multiplex PCR; TCRdb's copy has only in-frame clones and lacks some. The sample shows more than 11,000 clones, about three quarters of them seen only once. The time point denotes: after neoadjuvant nivolumab, at surgical resection. A remark on this clone: Its specificity is not known.

The TCR originated in a person aged 35-79 years with oral cavity squamous cell carcinoma. Sequencing was performed on PBMCs, taken after nivolumab (anti-PD-1) treatment.

CDR3 in DNA: TGTGCCAGCAGTGCACCCGTAGCGGGAGTCACTTACGAGCAGTACTTC. Translated, it gives CASSAPVAGVTYEQYF. This chain links TRBV2 with TRBJ2-7, with 9 bases fitting TRBD2. Unmatched junction bases numbered 11, after V lost 4 bases and J lost 4 bases. Per the germline V gene, CDR1 is SNHLY and CDR2 is FYNNEI. The CDR3 consists of 16 residues. Full variable domain (outside the CDR3, taken from reference TRBV2 and TRBJ2-7): EPEVTQTPSHQVTQMGQEVILRCVPISNHLYFYWYRQILGQKVEFLVSFYNNEISEKSEIFDDQFSVERPDGSNFTLKIRSTKLEDSAMYFCASSAPVAGVTYEQYFGPGTRLTVT.